This TCR beta chain was documented in a study of control samples from healthy donors and cancer patients. Sequencing used immunoSEQ multiplex PCR; TCRdb keeps in-frame clones, though not all of them. Among 100,000 to 150,000 clones listed, 92% were seen once. The CDR3 has 11 amino acids. Germline V CDR1 and CDR2: MNHNY, SVGAGI (reference sequence). The V end was cut by 7 bases, the J end by 4 bases, with 7 bases between. Sequenced material: blood. The gene calls are TRBV6-6 and TRBJ1-1; D gene uncertain. This sequence was found in a man between 18 and 29 years old in good health. The CDR3 DNA sequence: TGTGCCAGCACGTTCGGCACTGAAGCTTTCTTT. Amino acids: CASTFGTEAFF.